This T cell receptor (beta chain) emerged from a study of technical replicates of blood from a handful of donors. Looked up from germline, CDR1 is SGDLS and CDR2 is YYNGEE. The CDR3 contains 14 residues. Trimming removed 0 bases from V and 1 base from J, with 7 bases in between. Turning to this clone: Distinct nucleotide sequences in the sample also encode this CDR3.

The method was immunoSEQ multiplex PCR; TCRdb's version includes in-frame clones alone and lacks a portion of them. The profile covers about 56,000 clones, with 85% to 95% appearing a single time and around 4% taken by the ten largest. The sequencing sample was made of PBMCs. The rearrangement links TRBV9 to TRBJ1-1; D remains ambiguous. The sequence derives from a human donor in good health. Some clones in this sample may be carry-over from other donors' samples. DNA for the CDR3: TGTGCCAGCAGCGTAGGACATACGAACACTGAAGCTTTCTTT. Encoded protein: CASSVGHTNTEAFF.